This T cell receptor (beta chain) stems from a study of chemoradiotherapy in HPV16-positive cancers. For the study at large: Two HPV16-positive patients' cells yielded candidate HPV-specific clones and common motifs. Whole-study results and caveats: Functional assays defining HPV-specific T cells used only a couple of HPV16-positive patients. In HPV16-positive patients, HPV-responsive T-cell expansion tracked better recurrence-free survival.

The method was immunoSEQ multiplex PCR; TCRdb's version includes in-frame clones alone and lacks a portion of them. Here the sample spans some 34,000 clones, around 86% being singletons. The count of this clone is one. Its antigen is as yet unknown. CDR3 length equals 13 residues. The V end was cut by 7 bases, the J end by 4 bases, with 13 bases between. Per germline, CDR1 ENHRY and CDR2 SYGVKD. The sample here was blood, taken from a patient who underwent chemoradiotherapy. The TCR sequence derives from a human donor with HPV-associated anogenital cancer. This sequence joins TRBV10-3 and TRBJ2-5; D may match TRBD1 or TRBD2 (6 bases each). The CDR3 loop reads CAINEQGGETQYF. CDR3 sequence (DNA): TGTGCCATCAACGAACAGGGAGGAGAGACCCAGTACTTC.